This T cell receptor (beta chain) is from a study of beta chain features in type 1 diabetes. Cell sorting via CD45RO/CCR7/CD25/CD127/CD95/CD27 was performed to obtain CD4+ naive, central memory, regulatory and stem cell-like memory cells. Notes on this clone: Its specificity is unknown.

Reverse transcribing all isolated RNA meant expressed TCRB transcripts were sequenced. Naive, central memory and regulatory T cell samples averaged around 3.5 million immunoSEQ reads each. Some clones are missing from TCRdb's copy, which holds only in-frame ones; the method was immunoSEQ multiplex PCR. The sample includes some 660,000 clones, more than 13% seen only once; the top ten take 0.03% to 0.045%. General study results and limits: VDJ junctions in type 1 diabetes patients carried more deletions and fewer insertions. Across all four CD4+ subsets, people with type 1 diabetes showed modestly shorter TCRB CDR3s. Any PCR bias toward short templates would affect both groups alike.

This sequence was found in a man between 18 and 35 years old with type 1 diabetes. Sequenced input: naive CD4+ T cells from blood.

The CDR3 sequence: CASSLVEAGQETQYF. CDR3 nucleotides: TGCGCCAGCAGCTTGGTCGAGGCGGGGCAAGAGACCCAGTACTTC. The chain links TRBV5-1 to TRBJ2-5; tentatively, D is TRBD2 (6 bases). Germline V gene lookup returns CDR1 SGHRS and CDR2 YFSETQ. Trimming pared 0 bases from V and 2 bases from J, leaving 11 bases between. There are 15 residues in the CDR3.